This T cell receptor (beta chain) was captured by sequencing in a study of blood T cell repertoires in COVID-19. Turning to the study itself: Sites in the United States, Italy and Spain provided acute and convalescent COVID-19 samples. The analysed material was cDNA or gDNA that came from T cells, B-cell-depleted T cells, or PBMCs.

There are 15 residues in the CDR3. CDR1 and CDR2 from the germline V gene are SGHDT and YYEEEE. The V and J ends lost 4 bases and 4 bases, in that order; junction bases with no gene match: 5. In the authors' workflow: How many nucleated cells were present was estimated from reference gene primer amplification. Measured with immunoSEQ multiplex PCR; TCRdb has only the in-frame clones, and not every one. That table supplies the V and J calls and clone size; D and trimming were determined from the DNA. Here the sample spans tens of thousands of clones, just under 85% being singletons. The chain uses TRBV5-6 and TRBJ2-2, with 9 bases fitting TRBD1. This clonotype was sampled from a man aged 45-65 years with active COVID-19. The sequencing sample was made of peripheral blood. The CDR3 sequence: CASSLQGAITGELFF. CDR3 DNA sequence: TGTGCCAGCAGCCTACAGGGGGCGATCACCGGGGAGCTGTTTTTT.